This T cell receptor (beta chain) was sequenced for a study of cytomegalovirus exposure and HLA in healthy donors. V lost 2 bases and J lost 1, with 15 bases in between. The length of the CDR3 is 18 residues. Germline values: CDR1 MGHRA, CDR2 YSYEKL. The PCR employed 60 Vbeta primers together with 13 Jbeta primers. TCRdb keeps only in-frame clones here, not all; method: immunoSEQ multiplex PCR. The profile covers some 120,000 clones, with roughly 83% appearing a single time and about 3% taken by the ten largest. The sequenced sample was PBMCs. The V gene is TRBV4-1, the J gene TRBJ2-6, with D maybe TRBD1 (6 bases). The TCR sequence derives from a woman aged 18-29 years in good health and CMV-seropositive. In DNA, the CDR3 is TGCGCCAGCAGCCAACCCATCAGGGGCCCTTCTGGGGCCAACGTCCTGACTTTC. It specifies CASSQPIRGPSGANVLTF.